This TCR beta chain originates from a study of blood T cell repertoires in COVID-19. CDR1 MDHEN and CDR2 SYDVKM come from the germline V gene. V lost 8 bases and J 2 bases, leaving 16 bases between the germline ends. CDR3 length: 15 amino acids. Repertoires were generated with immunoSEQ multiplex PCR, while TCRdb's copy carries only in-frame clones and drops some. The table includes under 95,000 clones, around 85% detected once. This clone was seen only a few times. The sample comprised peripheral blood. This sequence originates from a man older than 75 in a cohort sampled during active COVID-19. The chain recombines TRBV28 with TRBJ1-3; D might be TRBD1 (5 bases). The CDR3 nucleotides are TGTGCCAGCGACCAGGTTCGGGGGGCTGGAAACACCATATATTTT. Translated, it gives CASDQVRGAGNTIYF.